The 22 T cell receptor beta chains below were found in one sample sequenced in a study of shared clonotypes between healthy human individuals. Sequenced by immunoSEQ multiplex PCR; TCRdb stores in-frame clones only, minus some. This table holds about 2,500,000 clones, just over 90% found once. The source material was naive CD4+ T cells sorted from blood. Subset described: CD45RA+ positively selected. The receptors derive from a man aged 18 to 35 in good health.

A single count supports this clone. This chain uses TRBV19 with TRBJ1-2; no definite D call. Germline V gives CDR1 LNHDA, CDR2 SQIVND (reference sequence). The ends were cut back, 3 bases at V and 0 bases at J, with 14 bases in the middle. The CDR3 totals 16 residues. This chain's CDR3 is CASSIEVHTTNYGYTF. CDR3 sequence (DNA): TGTGCCAGTAGTATTGAAGTTCACACCACTAACTATGGCTACACCTTC.

The J gene is TRBJ2-1, the V gene TRBV10-1; D unresolved. The CDR3 is made up of 12 amino acids. CDR1 and CDR2 (germline): WNHNN, SYGVQD (reference sequence). Trimming stripped 4 bases from V and 10 bases from J, with 11 bases between. The CDR3 protein is CASSGLAGEQFF. CDR3 nucleotides: TGCGCCAGCAGTGGACTCGCTGGCGAGCAGTTCTTC.

This clone has a single count. The J gene is TRBJ1-2, the V gene TRBV18, with D uncertain. With 3 bases removed from V and 4 bases from J, the gap between germline ends came to 12 bases. Germline loops: CDR1 KGHSH, CDR2 LQKENI. The CDR3 spans 14 residues. As DNA, the CDR3 is TGTGCCAGCTCACCCGAAGCCAGTCTCTATGGCTACACCTTC. This gives the protein CASSPEASLYGYTF.

The chain is built from TRBV18 and TRBJ2-7; tentative D call: TRBD1 (6 bases). CDR3 length: 13 amino acids. CDR1 KGHSH and CDR2 LQKENI come from the germline V gene. V was trimmed by 5 bases and J by 3 bases, leaving 11 bases between them. The CDR3, as DNA: TGTGCCAGCTCATTTCAGGGGAACTACGAGCAGTACTTC. This codes for CASSFQGNYEQYF.

The chain links TRBV29-1 to TRBJ1-2; D is uncertain. V lost 0 bases and J lost 2, with 10 bases in between. The CDR3 is made up of 14 amino acids. Looked up from germline, CDR1 is SQVTM and CDR2 is ANQGSEA. The chain's CDR3 is CSVEEAGQNYGYTF. CDR3 nucleotide sequence: TGCAGCGTTGAAGAGGCCGGCCAGAACTATGGCTACACCTTC.

This chain uses TRBV29-1 with TRBJ2-3; perhaps TRBD2 as D (7 bases). V lost 3 bases and J lost 6, with 10 bases in between. Per germline, CDR1 SQVTM and CDR2 ANQGSEA. The CDR3 consists of 12 residues. Written as DNA, the CDR3 is TGCAGCGTTGACAGGGGAGGGGATACGCAGTATTTT. It encodes CSVDRGGDTQYF.

This clone was picked up a small number of times. This sequence joins TRBV7-2 and TRBJ2-4; the match to TRBD2 covers 10 bases. Unmatched junction bases numbered 5, after V lost 5 bases and J lost 1 base. This CDR3 contains 16 residues. Germline CDR1 reads SGHTA; CDR2 reads FQGNSA. The CDR3 DNA is TGTGCCAGCAGCCCGTTTAGCGGGAGGGCCAAAAACATTCAGTACTTC. Translation gives CASSPFSGRAKNIQYF.

The chain links TRBV5-1 to TRBJ2-2; D is possibly TRBD2 (5 bases). V was shortened by 0 bases and J by 6 bases, with 9 bases between the two germline ends. The CDR3 totals 14 residues. Looked up from germline, CDR1 is SGHRS and CDR2 is YFSETQ. CDR3 sequence: CASSLGLLPGELFF. The CDR3 region has the DNA TGCGCCAGCAGCTTGGGACTACTCCCCGGGGAGCTGTTTTTT. The full variable domain, its missing parts supplied by reference TRBV5-1 and TRBJ2-2, is KAGVTQTPRYLIKTRGQQVTLSCSPISGHRSVSWYQQTPGQGLQFLFEYFSETQRNKGNFPGRFSGRQFSNSRSEMNVSTLELGDSALYLCASSLGLLPGELFFGEGSRLTVL.

This clone was detected only a few times. The CDR3 is CASSIVSTGMNTEAFF. CDR3 nucleotides: TGTGCCAGTAGTATAGTTTCCACGGGAATGAACACTGAAGCTTTCTTT. The V gene is TRBV19, the J gene TRBJ1-1; D gene unclear. The V gene lost 1 base and the J gene lost 0 bases, with 12 bases spanning the gap. CDR1 LNHDA and CDR2 SQIVND come from the germline V gene (reference sequence). The CDR3 spans 16 residues.

This clone was observed once. The gene calls are TRBV28 and TRBJ2-7; D not certain. This CDR3 region has 12 residues. Germline V lookup: CDR1 MDHEN, CDR2 SYDVKM. V was cut by 5 bases and J by 7 bases, with 12 bases left in between. CDR3 amino acids: CASSPLEREQYF. The CDR3 nucleotides read TGTGCCAGCAGTCCTCTAGAGAGGGAGCAGTACTTC.

A note on this clone: This specimen includes other DNA sequences encoding the same CDR3. The rearrangement joins TRBV19 to TRBJ1-6; no clear D gene. The CDR3 is 12 residues long. Germline values: CDR1 LNHDA, CDR2 SQIVND (reference sequence). V lost 3 bases, J lost 7 bases, and 4 bases lay in between. CDR3 in amino acids: CASSIVNSPLHF. In DNA, the CDR3 is TGTGCCAGTAGTATTGTGAATTCACCCCTCCACTTT. Full variable domain (missing parts from reference TRBV19 and TRBJ1-6): DGGITQSPKYLFRKEGQNVTLSCEQNLNHDAMYWYRQDPGQGLRLIYYSQIVNDFQKGDIAEGYSVSREKKESFPLTVTSAQKNPTAFYLCASSIVNSPLHFGNGTRLTVT.

J is TRBJ1-2 and V is TRBV18; TRBD1 is a possible D gene (5 bases). Trimming left V 2 bases short and J 14 bases short, with 18 bases between. In germline, CDR1 is KGHSH, CDR2 LQKENI. The CDR3 consists of 13 residues. CDR3 residues: CASSPEERTHRTF. The DNA for the CDR3 is TGTGCCAGCTCACCAGAAGAAAGGACACACCGTACCTTC.

The chain is built from TRBV5-1 and TRBJ1-5; no definite D call. This CDR3 is built from 16 residues. Germline CDR1 and CDR2: SGHRS and YFSETQ. V lost 4 bases, J lost 0 bases, and 14 bases lay in between. CDR3 DNA sequence: TGCGCCAGCAGCCCATCGGGCCTTTATAGCAATCAGCCCCAGCATTTT. Its protein product is CASSPSGLYSNQPQHF. Combining the CDR3 with reference TRBV5-1 and TRBJ1-5 gives the whole variable domain KAGVTQTPRYLIKTRGQQVTLSCSPISGHRSVSWYQQTPGQGLQFLFEYFSETQRNKGNFPGRFSGRQFSNSRSEMNVSTLELGDSALYLCASSPSGLYSNQPQHFGDGTRLSIL.

This rearrangement joins TRBV14 to TRBJ2-3, with D possibly matching TRBD1 (6 bases). CDR1 SGHDN and CDR2 FVKESK come from the germline V gene. V was pared by 1 base and J by 3 bases, with 11 bases between. The CDR3 sequence is 15 residues long. CDR3 amino acids: CASSQGRGRTDTQYF. The DNA of the CDR3 is TGTGCCAGCAGCCAAGGCAGGGGTAGGACAGATACGCAGTATTTT. The full variable domain, with the rest looked up from reference TRBV14 and TRBJ2-3, is EAGVTQFPSHSVIEKGQTVTLRCDPISGHDNLYWYRRVMGKEIKFLLHFVKESKQDESGMPNNRFLAERTGGTYSTLKVQPAELEDSGVYFCASSQGRGRTDTQYFGPGTRLTVL.

The genes are TRBV7-8 and TRBJ2-2; D may be TRBD1 (5 bases). Trimming shortened V by 6 bases and J by 5 bases, and 10 bases separated the two germline ends. Germline V lookup: CDR1 SGHVS, CDR2 FQNEAQ. CDR3 length: 13 residues. In DNA form, the CDR3 reads TGTGCCAGCAGGGGGCAACTAACCGGGGAGCTGTTTTTT. This sequence encodes CASRGQLTGELFF. Combining the CDR3 with reference TRBV7-8 and TRBJ2-2 gives the whole variable domain GAGVSQSPRYKVAKRGQDVALRCDPISGHVSLFWYQQALGQGPEFLTYFQNEAQLDKSGLPSDRFFAERPEGSVSTLKIQRTQQEDSAVYLCASRGQLTGELFFGEGSRLTVL.

The chain carries TRBV2 and TRBJ2-3; no firm D call. V was cut by 6 bases and J by 4 bases, with 8 bases left in between. Germline V gives CDR1 SNHLY, CDR2 FYNNEI. The CDR3 has 12 residues. This CDR3 reads CASRTRADTQYF. In nucleotides, the CDR3 is TGTGCCAGCAGAACTCGGGCAGATACGCAGTATTTT.

The chain carries TRBV5-1 and TRBJ1-1; no clear D. There are 15 residues in the CDR3. Germline CDR1 and CDR2: SGHRS and YFSETQ. With 4 bases removed from V and 0 bases from J, the gap between germline ends came to 13 bases. Written as DNA, the CDR3 is TGCGCCAGCAGCCCAGACACTAAATTGAACACTGAAGCTTTCTTT. This gives the protein CASSPDTKLNTEAFF.

The J gene is TRBJ1-6, the V gene TRBV30; a weak D match, TRBD1 (5 bases). This CDR3 is 16 amino acids long. Germline V gene sequence: CDR1 GTSNPN, CDR2 SVGIG (reference sequence). V lost 0 bases, J lost 11 bases, and 20 bases lay in between. The CDR3 sequence is CAWSVKSGQGGTPLHF. CDR3 coding DNA: TGTGCCTGGAGTGTAAAGTCGGGGCAGGGTGGAACACCCCTCCACTTT.

V is TRBV7-9 and J is TRBJ1-1; 7 bases fit TRBD1. This CDR3 contains 14 residues. Germline V CDR1 and CDR2: SEHNR, FQNEAQ (reference sequence). Trimming removed 0 bases from V and 4 bases from J; junction bases left unmatched: 2. In DNA, the CDR3 is TGTGCCAGCAGCTTAGCTGACAGGGTCACTGAAGCTTTCTTT. The encoded protein is CASSLADRVTEAFF. Full variable domain (missing parts from reference TRBV7-9 and TRBJ1-1): DTGVSQNPRHKITKRGQNVTFRCDPISEHNRLYWYRQTLGQGPEFLTYFQNEAQLEKSRLLSDRFSAERPKGSFSTLEIQRTEQGDSAMYLCASSLADRVTEAFFGQGTRLTVV.

This clone was recorded a few times. At the DNA level, this CDR3 is encoded by other sequences in the same sample as well. The chain uses TRBV28 and TRBJ1-1; D gene uncertain. V gave up 5 bases and J gave up 0 bases, with 7 bases separating them. Germline V gives CDR1 MDHEN, CDR2 SYDVKM. The CDR3 has 13 residues. The CDR3 bases are TGTGCCAGCAGTCCCCCAATGAACACTGAAGCTTTCTTT. Translated, it gives CASSPPMNTEAFF. The complete variable domain, with remaining parts taken from reference TRBV28 and TRBJ1-1, reads DVKVTQSSRYLVKRTGEKVFLECVQDMDHENMFWYRQDPGLGLRLIYFSYDVKMKEKGDIPEGYSVSREKKERFSLILESASTNQTSMYLCASSPPMNTEAFFGQGTRLTVV.

This chain joins TRBV25-1 and TRBJ2-1; 7 nucleotides line up with TRBD2. The CDR3 runs 16 residues. Germline loops: CDR1 MGHDK, CDR2 SYGVNS. Losses at the gene ends were 3 bases for V and 7 bases for J; bases not matched to a gene: 12. The CDR3 DNA is TGTGCCAGCAGTGACCCGTCGGGAGGACCACCAAATGAGCAGTTCTTC. It translates to CASSDPSGGPPNEQFF.

In DNA form, the CDR3 reads TGTGCCAGCAGCTTGGGGCCGGGCCAGGGACTGACCGGGGAGCTGTTTTTT. Protein: CASSLGPGQGLTGELFF. V and J are TRBV5-6 and TRBJ2-2, with D possibly matching TRBD2 (6 bases). V was cut by 0 bases and J by 5 bases, with 17 bases left in between. The CDR3 runs 17 residues. Germline lookup yields CDR1 SGHDT and CDR2 YYEEEE.